One TCR beta chain is described in this entry. Its target is not known. The study sampled blood at baseline, cycle 4 day 1, and cycle 7 day 1. These data originate in a study of OX40 agonist ivuxolimab in advanced cancers. V gave up 3 bases and J gave up 2 bases; unmatched junction bases: 9. Per germline, CDR1 MGHRA and CDR2 YSYEKL. This CDR3 comprises 16 residues. Study results and limitations: Average numbers of expanded clones were greater in CD8+ T cells than in CD4+.

Method: immunoSEQ multiplex PCR; TCRdb's copy keeps in-frame clones and lacks some. The sample contains tens of thousands of clones, 75% to 90% of which appear only once. V gene TRBV4-1 combines with J gene TRBJ2-5, with TRBD1 identical over 7 bases. Sequenced here: CD4+ or CD8+ T cells sorted from blood, sampled in a trial of the OX40 agonist ivuxolimab. The receptor was isolated from an adult with an advanced solid tumor such as melanoma, head and neck, liver or kidney cancer. In DNA, the CDR3 is TGCGCCAGCAGCCACCAACCGACGGGACAGCAAGAGACCCAGTACTTC. Residues: CASSHQPTGQQETQYF.